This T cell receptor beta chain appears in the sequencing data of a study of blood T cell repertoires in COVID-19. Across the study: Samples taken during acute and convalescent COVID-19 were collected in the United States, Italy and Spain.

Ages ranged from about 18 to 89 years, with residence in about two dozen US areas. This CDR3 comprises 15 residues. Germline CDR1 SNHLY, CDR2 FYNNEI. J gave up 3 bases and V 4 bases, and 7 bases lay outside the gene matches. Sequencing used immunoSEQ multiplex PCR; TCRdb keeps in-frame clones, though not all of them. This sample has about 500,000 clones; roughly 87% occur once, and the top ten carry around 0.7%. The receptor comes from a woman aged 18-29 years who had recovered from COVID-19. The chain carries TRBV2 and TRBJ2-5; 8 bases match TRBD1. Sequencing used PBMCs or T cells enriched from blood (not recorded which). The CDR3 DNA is TGTGCCAGCAGTGTAAGGGGACAGGAGGAAGAGACCCAGTACTTC. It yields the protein CASSVRGQEEETQYF.